What follows are 10 T cell receptor beta chains derived from one specimen sequenced in a study of control samples from healthy donors and cancer patients. Repertoires were generated with immunoSEQ multiplex PCR, while TCRdb's copy carries only in-frame clones and drops some. The sample carries almost 85,000 clones, roughly 93% recorded once. Sequences were obtained from blood. Receptors originate from a woman between 18 and 29 years old in good health.

The rearrangement uses TRBV28 and TRBJ2-4, with 10 bases lining up with TRBD2. Germline CDR1 is MDHEN and CDR2 is SYDVKM. The CDR3 length is 14 residues. With 5 bases clipped from V and 7 bases from J, the junction kept 5 bases outside the gene matches. CDR3 nucleotide sequence: TGTGCCAGCAGTGAGCGGGGGGGCGGGAACATTCAGTACTTC. This translates into CASSERGGGNIQYF.

V is TRBV7-2 and J is TRBJ1-1; 12 bases fit TRBD1. The trim removed 5 bases at V and 6 bases at J, leaving 4 bases unmatched. The CDR3 has 14 residues. Germline-derived CDR1 and CDR2 are SGHTA and FQGNSA. CDR3 residues: CASSRDRGLPEAFF. In nucleotides, the CDR3 is TGTGCCAGCAGCCGGGACAGGGGGCTACCTGAAGCTTTCTTT.

The gene calls are TRBV9 and TRBJ1-3; D unclear. V was pared by 3 bases and J by 3 bases, with 16 bases between. Germline V lookup: CDR1 SGDLS, CDR2 YYNGEE. The CDR3 consists of 16 residues. In nucleotides, the CDR3 is TGTGCCAGCAGCGCCGAGGGTTTAAGCGGTGGAAACACCATATATTTT. Its protein is CASSAEGLSGGNTIYF.

On this clone: Other DNA variants within this sample encode the same CDR3. This rearrangement joins TRBV5-1 to TRBJ2-7, with D possibly TRBD2 on 5 matching bases. Trimming cost V 2 bases and J 6 bases, with 12 bases left between them. Germline assignment: CDR1 SGHRS and CDR2 YFSETQ. The CDR3 extends over 13 amino acids. The CDR3 region has the DNA TGCGCCAGCAGCTTAGTGTTTCGGGGCGAGCAGTACTTC. Translated: CASSLVFRGEQYF.

The chain links TRBV4-2 to TRBJ2-5, with D unclear. V shed 3 bases and J shed 5 bases, with 19 bases lying between them. The CDR3 is 16 residues long. The germline CDR1 and CDR2 sequences are LGHNA and YNFKEQ. The CDR3 reads CASSQKGRQLRETQYF. The CDR3 DNA sequence: TGTGCCAGCAGCCAGAAGGGCCGCCAGCTTAGGGAGACCCAGTACTTC.

V is TRBV10-1 and J is TRBJ1-2; D unresolved. Germline lookup yields CDR1 WNHNN and CDR2 SYGVQD (reference sequence). V was trimmed by 2 bases and J by 0 bases, leaving 4 bases between them. The CDR3 spans 13 residues. For the CDR3, the DNA is TGCGCCAGCAGTGAGCAGGCTAACTATGGCTACACCTTC. Its protein is CASSEQANYGYTF.

V gene TRBV6-2 or TRBV6-3 combines with J gene TRBJ1-2; D remains unclear. CDR1 is MNHEY, CDR2 SVGEGT, per germline. V was cut by 3 bases and J by 3 bases, with 20 bases left in between. CDR3 length: 17 residues. CDR3 nucleotide sequence: TGTGCCAGCAGTTATATCCCGGGTCGAGTGCGCGACTATGGCTACACCTTC. This gives the protein CASSYIPGRVRDYGYTF.

This chain uses TRBV7-2 with TRBJ2-3, with 12 bases matching TRBD2. Trimming removed 5 bases from V and 7 bases from J; junction bases left unmatched: 7. The CDR3 is 15 residues long. CDR1 is SGHTA, CDR2 FQGNSA, per germline. The CDR3 DNA follows: TGTGCCAGCAGCCAGCTAGCGGGAGGGCTGCATACGCAGTATTTT. Translated, it gives CASSQLAGGLHTQYF.

The J gene is TRBJ2-3, the V gene TRBV5-4; the D gene is possibly TRBD1 (6 bases). In germline, CDR1 is SGHNT, CDR2 YYREEE (reference sequence). The CDR3 runs to 15 residues. V gave up 0 bases and J gave up 6 bases, with 14 bases separating them. CDR3 sequence: CASSLAERGLDTQYF. The CDR3 bases are TGTGCCAGCAGCTTGGCAGAAAGGGGGTTGGATACGCAGTATTTT.

The gene calls are TRBV10-2 and TRBJ2-1; 16 bases map to TRBD2. V shed 6 bases and J 1 base; nucleotides not matched to a gene: 9. The V gene's germline CDR1 is WSHSY and CDR2 SAAADI. The CDR3 totals 19 residues. The CDR3 sequence: CASSIKGLAGGPSYNEQFF. The CDR3 bases are TGCGCCAGCAGCATAAAGGGACTAGCGGGAGGGCCGTCCTACAATGAGCAGTTCTTC.